The next 14 T cell receptor beta chains were all read from a single sample in a study of post-analysis software for immune sequencing data. General study results and limits: In patients, TRBV5-6, TRBV5-1 and TRBV20-1 belonged to several TRBV segments found more frequently than in controls.

Tagging with unique molecular identifiers was a feature of the TCR beta cDNA libraries. Each CDR3 protein is one row after TCRdb ran MiXCR on the PCR reads. Among approximately 730,000 distinct CDR3 sequences listed, around 42% were seen once. The antigens for these receptors are not known. The sequenced sample consisted of blood. Receptors originate from a girl between 10 and 17 years old with multiple sclerosis.

The chain carries TRBV10-3 and TRBJ2-7; D is ambiguous. V lost 0 bases and J 0 bases, leaving 9 bases between the germline ends. This CDR3 is 15 amino acids long. In germline, CDR1 is ENHRY, CDR2 SYGVKD. The CDR3 DNA reads TGTGCCATCAGTGAGTCCGCTGATAGCTCCTACGAGCAGTACTTC. Translation gives CAISESADSSYEQYF.

The chain employs TRBV6-2 or TRBV6-3 and TRBJ1-5; tentatively, D is TRBD1 (6 bases). Germline V gene sequence: CDR1 MNHEY, CDR2 SVGEGT. The CDR3 has 14 residues. V lost 2 bases to trimming and J lost 7 bases, with 12 bases between them. The CDR3 spells CASSYQGWDQPQHF. The CDR3 nucleotides read TGTGCCAGCAGTTACCAGGGGTGGGACCAGCCCCAGCATTTT.

The chain employs TRBV6-5 and TRBJ1-6; 7 nucleotides agree with TRBD1. CDR3 size: 17 residues. Germline CDR1 MNHEY, CDR2 SVGAGI. The junction had 8 bases not matched to a gene; V was cut back by 2 bases and J by 4 bases. The CDR3 DNA is TGTGCCAGCAGTTACCCCCGAACAGGGGATTATAATTCACCCCTCCACTTT. Its translation: CASSYPRTGDYNSPLHF.

This chain uses TRBV4-1 with TRBJ2-2; 10 nucleotides agree with TRBD1. The germline gives CDR1 MGHRA, CDR2 YSYEKL. V dropped 6 bases and J dropped 6; count of bases not matched to a gene: 7. The CDR3 sequence is 15 residues long. The CDR3 is CASSSGQGVPGELFF. For the CDR3, the DNA is TGCGCCAGCAGTAGCGGACAGGGGGTACCCGGGGAGCTGTTTTTT.

This clonotype showed up just a few times. The CDR3 here is CASLSVPGSDTQYF. CDR3 sequence (DNA): TGTGCCAGCCTCTCTGTACCGGGCTCAGATACGCAGTATTTT. The chain links TRBV12-3 or TRBV12-4 to TRBJ2-3; D is unresolved. V lost 8 bases, J lost 4 bases, and 16 bases lay in between. The CDR3 is made up of 14 amino acids.

V and J are TRBV6-5 and TRBJ2-1; D gene unclear. V was trimmed by 6 bases and J by 8 bases, leaving 17 bases between them. The CDR3 consists of 14 residues. Germline assignment: CDR1 MNHEY and CDR2 SVGAGI. CDR3 nucleotide sequence: TGTGCCAGCAGGTATCTCGGCATTTTGGATGAGCAGTTCTTC. It specifies CASRYLGILDEQFF.

This clonotype has more than one count but fewer than ten. Here the CDR3 reads CATYFRDRGQETQYF. The CDR3 DNA reads as TGTGCCACCTATTTCCGGGACAGGGGGCAAGAGACCCAGTACTTC. The chain employs TRBV25-1 and TRBJ2-5, with 11 bases aligning to TRBD1. Per the germline V gene, CDR1 is MGHDK and CDR2 is SYGVNS. The CDR3 is 15 residues long. The junction had 9 bases not matched to a gene; V was cut back by 10 bases and J by 2 bases.

This clonotype was detected a few times. V usage is TRBV10-3 and J usage is TRBJ1-1; possibly TRBD1 for D (5 bases). Trimming took 3 bases from V and 5 from J, leaving 16 bases between them. The germline CDR1 and CDR2 sequences are ENHRY and SYGVKD. This CDR3 contains 15 residues. The CDR3 protein is CAISDKTEGATEAFF. CDR3 coding DNA: TGTGCCATCAGTGATAAGACTGAAGGGGCTACTGAAGCTTTCTTT.

This chain's CDR3 is CASSFQESGELFF. The CDR3 DNA is TGTGCCAGCAGTTTTCAGGAGTCCGGGGAGCTGTTTTTT. V is TRBV12-3 or TRBV12-4 and J is TRBJ2-2; D not certain. This CDR3 contains 13 residues. Trimming shortened V by 3 bases and J by 6 bases, and 8 bases separated the two germline ends.

This chain connects TRBV29-1 to TRBJ2-3, with D possibly TRBD2 on 6 matching bases. CDR3 length: 16 residues. Germline V gives CDR1 SQVTM, CDR2 ANQGSEA. V lost 8 bases and J 0 bases, leaving 21 bases between the germline ends. The CDR3 reads CSSSPMGGSSTDTQYF. The CDR3 DNA follows: TGCAGCTCCTCCCCGATGGGGGGTTCTAGCACAGATACGCAGTATTTT.

Concerning this clonotype itself: At one of its ends the junction is not consistent with the germline gene, which may arise from a read error. The chain uses TRBV7-2 and TRBJ1-1; possibly TRBD1 for D (6 bases). Germline V gene data show CDR1 as SGHTA and CDR2 as FQGNSA. This CDR3 has 17 residues. As DNA, the CDR3 is TGTGCCAACAGCTTAGAAGGGGGGGCGGGATTTGGCACTGAAGCTTTCTTT. Translated: CANSLEGGAGFGTEAFF.

CDR3: CASSQALARGNNEQFF. CDR3 nucleotide sequence: TGCGCCAGCAGCCAAGCCCTCGCCCGGGGCAACAATGAGCAGTTCTTC. V gene TRBV5-1 combines with J gene TRBJ2-1; perhaps D is TRBD1 or TRBD2 (5 bases each). Germline CDR1 reads SGHRS; CDR2 reads YFSETQ. The CDR3 spans 16 residues. V dropped 4 bases and J dropped 5 bases, with 19 bases sitting between them. Based on the CDR3 plus reference TRBV5-1 and TRBJ2-1, the full variable domain is KAGVTQTPRYLIKTRGQQVTLSCSPISGHRSVSWYQQTPGQGLQFLFEYFSETQRNKGNFPGRFSGRQFSNSRSEMNVSTLELGDSALYLCASSQALARGNNEQFFGPGTRLTVL.

V is TRBV29-1 and J is TRBJ2-1; 13 bases fit TRBD2. Trimming cost V 4 bases and J 1 base; bases outside gene matches: 7. The CDR3 sequence is 17 residues long. Germline CDR1 is SQVTM and CDR2 is ANQGSEA. As DNA, the CDR3 is TGCAGCGTTGGAGGACTAGCGGGAGATAGATCCTACAATGAGCAGTTCTTC. Residues: CSVGGLAGDRSYNEQFF.

V gene TRBV20-1 combines with J gene TRBJ2-7, with 11 bases fitting TRBD2. V gave up 3 bases and J gave up 4 bases; unmatched junction bases: 5. The CDR3 is 14 residues long. The germline V gene has CDR1 DFQATT and CDR2 SNEGSKA (reference sequence). CDR3 loop: CSARPGTSGYEQYF. CDR3 sequence (DNA): TGCAGTGCTAGGCCCGGGACTAGCGGTTACGAGCAGTACTTC.